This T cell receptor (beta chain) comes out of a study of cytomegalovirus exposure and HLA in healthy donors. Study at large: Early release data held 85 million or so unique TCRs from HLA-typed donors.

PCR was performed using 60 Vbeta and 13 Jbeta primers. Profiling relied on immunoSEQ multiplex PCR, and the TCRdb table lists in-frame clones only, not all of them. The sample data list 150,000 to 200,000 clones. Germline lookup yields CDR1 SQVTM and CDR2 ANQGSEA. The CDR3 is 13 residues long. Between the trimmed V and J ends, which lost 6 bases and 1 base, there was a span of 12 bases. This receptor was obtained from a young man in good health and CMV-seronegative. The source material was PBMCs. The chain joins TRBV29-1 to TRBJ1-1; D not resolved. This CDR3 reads CSVRELPNTEAFF. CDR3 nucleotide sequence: TGCAGCGTCCGGGAGCTGCCGAACACTGAAGCTTTCTTT.